This passage covers 31 T cell receptor beta chains from one sample sequenced in a study of blood T cells in healthy people across ages. PCR was performed a second time for 7 to 11 cycles using a sample-barcoded 5' primer and a J-beta primer mix. A single record per CDR3 protein comes from TCRdb applying MiXCR to the 5' RACE reads. The table shows about 1.8 million distinct CDR3 sequences, with roughly 49% occurring only once. Source material: blood. The receptors originated from a woman aged 40 to 50 in good health.

V and J are TRBV9 and TRBJ2-6; D uncertain. V dropped 0 bases and J dropped 3 bases, with 7 bases sitting between them. CDR1 and CDR2 (germline): SGDLS, YYNGEE. The CDR3 spans 15 residues. CDR3 sequence reads: CASSVVGYGANVLTF. For the CDR3, the DNA is TGTGCCAGCAGCGTAGTCGGGTATGGGGCCAACGTCCTGACTTTC.

Worth noting for this clonotype: A junction end diverges from the germline sequence, so it may reflect a read error. This rearrangement joins TRBV12-3 or TRBV12-4 to TRBJ2-3; possible D gene TRBD1, 6 bases. The CDR3 totals 16 residues. CDR3 in DNA: TGTGCCAGCAGTTTGCCGACGGTGCGGAGGACAGAGACGCAGTATTTT. As protein: CASSLPTVRRTETQYF.

To note about this clonotype: The junction does not match germline at one end; this may be a read error. The chain links TRBV7-2 to TRBJ1-6; possibly TRBD1 for D (5 bases). CDR1 and CDR2 (germline): SGHTA, FQGNSA. CDR3 length: 15 amino acids. The CDR3 is CASSNQGLRNSPPHF. The CDR3 coding sequence is TGTGCCAGCAGCAACCAGGGTCTGAGGAATTCACCCCCCCACTTT.

This rearrangement joins TRBV14 to TRBJ1-1, with 7 bases identical to TRBD1. This CDR3 is 17 amino acids long. Per germline, CDR1 SGHDN and CDR2 FVKESK. J lost 1 base, V lost 1 base, and 9 bases had no gene match. The CDR3 bases are TGTGCCAGCAGCCAAGTAGTCCGGAACAGGGGGAACACTGAAGCTTTCTTT. Its protein is CASSQVVRNRGNTEAFF. The whole variable domain, remainder taken from reference TRBV14 and TRBJ1-1, is EAGVTQFPSHSVIEKGQTVTLRCDPISGHDNLYWYRRVMGKEIKFLLHFVKESKQDESGMPNNRFLAERTGGTYSTLKVQPAELEDSGVYFCASSQVVRNRGNTEAFFGQGTRLTVV.

This chain connects TRBV4-3 to TRBJ2-7; either TRBD1 or TRBD2 may supply D (6 bases each). V lost 0 bases, J lost 0 bases, and 18 bases lay in between. Germline assignment: CDR1 LGHNA and CDR2 YSLEER. The CDR3 has 18 amino acids. The CDR3 is CASSQEVGAQGGSYEQYF. CDR3 in DNA: TGCGCCAGCAGCCAAGAAGTGGGGGCGCAGGGAGGCTCCTACGAGCAGTACTTC.

The rearrangement links TRBV20-1 to TRBJ2-4; unclear D gene. The last part of the DNA fits TRBJ2-7 better; the J call may be wrong. There are 13 residues in the CDR3. Germline V gives CDR1 DFQATT, CDR2 SNEGSKA (reference sequence). CDR3 in amino acids: CSASSTPPDEQYF. Here the CDR3 DNA reads TGCAGTGCTAGTTCAACCCCCCCAGACGAGCAGTACTTC.

The J gene is TRBJ2-3, the V gene TRBV18, with TRBD2 matching 9 bases. J gave up 2 bases and V 6 bases, and 3 bases lay outside the gene matches. Germline V gene data show CDR1 as KGHSH and CDR2 as LQKENI. The CDR3 totals 14 residues. CDR3 protein: CASSGLAITDTQYF. CDR3 coding DNA: TGTGCCAGCTCCGGACTAGCGATCACAGATACGCAGTATTTT.

This clonotype was seen once. V and J are TRBV13 and TRBJ2-5; D possibly corresponds to TRBD1 (6 bases). Germline values: CDR1 PRHDT, CDR2 FYEKMQ (reference sequence). The CDR3 length is 15 residues. V lost 7 bases, J lost 3 bases, and 18 bases lay in between. This CDR3 is CASKEDDGTKETQYF. For the CDR3, the DNA is TGTGCCAGCAAGGAGGACGACGGGACAAAAGAGACCCAGTACTTC.

This clonotype occurred a few times. V gene TRBV5-1 combines with J gene TRBJ2-6; D gene unclear. Trimming pared 4 bases from V and 0 bases from J, leaving 8 bases between. The CDR3 is 15 amino acids. Germline CDR1 SGHRS, CDR2 YFSETQ. CDR3 DNA: TGCGCCAGCAGCAAGGACGTCTCTGGGGCCAACGTCCTGACTTTC. Translated: CASSKDVSGANVLTF.

This clonotype appeared a few times. The chain employs TRBV10-2 and TRBJ2-3; 13 nucleotides line up with TRBD2. Germline CDR1 reads WSHSY; CDR2 reads SAAADI. V gave up 7 bases and J gave up 2 bases; unmatched junction bases: 3. The CDR3 extends over 15 amino acids. The CDR3 coding sequence is TGCGCCAGCACTGGGACTAGCGGGGACACAGATACGCAGTATTTT. It yields the protein CASTGTSGDTDTQYF.

This clonotype was recorded a few times. This chain joins TRBV6-6 and TRBJ2-7; the D is unclear. The germline V gene encodes CDR1 MNHNY and CDR2 SVGAGI (reference sequence). The CDR3 extends over 13 amino acids. Trimming shortened V by 0 bases and J by 3 bases, and 6 bases separated the two germline ends. CDR3 residues: CASSYSAVYEQYF. The DNA for the CDR3 is TGTGCCAGCAGTTACTCGGCTGTCTACGAGCAGTACTTC.

This clonotype was seen a few times. This chain connects TRBV29-1 to TRBJ1-4; no clear D. V gave up 7 bases and J gave up 3 bases, with 9 bases separating them. This CDR3 is built from 12 residues. CDR1 and CDR2 (germline): SQVTM, ANQGSEA. In DNA form, the CDR3 reads TGCAGCGGGTGGGGAGCTAATGAAAAACTGTTTTTT. Its protein is CSGWGANEKLFF.

This clonotype was picked up a small number of times. J is TRBJ2-4 and V is TRBV28; TRBD2 matches at 8 bases. The last part of the DNA fits TRBJ2-7 better; the J call may be wrong. This CDR3 has 14 residues. Germline V gene lookup returns CDR1 MDHEN and CDR2 SYDVKM. Here the CDR3 DNA reads TGTGCCAGCAGTCCGACCTTCCGGGGGGGCGAGCAGTACTTC. It translates to CASSPTFRGGEQYF.

The chain uses TRBV9 and TRBJ2-5, with 8 bases aligning to TRBD1. The CDR3 spans 17 residues. Trimming at V came to 4 bases and at J to 5 bases, leaving 16 bases not matched to a gene. From germline, CDR1 is SGDLS and CDR2 YYNGEE. Here the CDR3 DNA reads TGTGCCAGCAGCCTAAGTGGTACAGGGGGTGGGGTGGAGACCCAGTACTTC. Amino acid sequence: CASSLSGTGGGVETQYF.

This clonotype came up many times. The V and J genes are TRBV6-5 and TRBJ2-1; 13 nucleotides align to TRBD2. With V trimmed by 2 bases and J by 8 bases, 12 bases remained unmatched. The CDR3 covers 18 residues. Germline lookup yields CDR1 MNHEY and CDR2 SVGAGI. CDR3: CASSYRPPLAGGEDEQFF. The CDR3 bases are TGTGCCAGCAGTTACCGGCCCCCACTAGCGGGGGGGGAGGATGAGCAGTTCTTC.

The chain joins TRBV5-1 to TRBJ2-6, with 8 bases lining up with TRBD1. The CDR3 is 16 residues long. V lost 3 bases, J lost 2 bases, and 4 bases stayed unmatched. The V gene's germline CDR1 is SGHRS and CDR2 YFSETQ. The CDR3, as DNA: TGCGCCAGCAGCTCGTGGACAGGGACTGGGGCCAACGTCCTGACTTTC. This codes for CASSSWTGTGANVLTF.

The genes are TRBV4-1 and TRBJ2-7, with no clear D. The CDR3 is made up of 14 amino acids. V was pared by 2 bases and J by 0 bases, with 8 bases between. Germline CDR1 is MGHRA and CDR2 is YSYEKL. The CDR3, as DNA: TGCGCCAGCAGCCAACAGGAGAGCTCCTACGAGCAGTACTTC. Encoded protein: CASSQQESSYEQYF.

The chain links TRBV18 to TRBJ1-2; the D gene is possibly TRBD1 (6 bases). This CDR3 is built from 16 residues. V was trimmed by 4 bases and J by 0 bases, leaving 15 bases between them. CDR1 is KGHSH and CDR2 is LQKENI in the germline V gene. The CDR3 sequence is CASSRTAERANYGYTF. The CDR3 nucleotides read TGTGCCAGCTCACGGACAGCGGAAAGAGCTAACTATGGCTACACCTTC.

The table lists this clonotype with a few counts. The chain joins TRBV6-5 to TRBJ2-4; TRBD1 might be the D (6 bases). The end of the DNA aligns better with TRBJ2-7, so the J call may be wrong. The CDR3 is 15 residues long. Per germline, CDR1 MNHEY and CDR2 SVGAGI. The CDR3 here is CASSYSVGQGNEQYF. The CDR3 DNA sequence: TGTGCCAGCAGTTACTCGGTAGGCCAGGGGAACGAGCAGTACTTC.

V and J are TRBV25-1 and TRBJ1-1; 10 positions match TRBD1. CDR1 and CDR2 from the germline V gene are MGHDK and SYGVNS. Trimming at V came to 5 bases and at J to 6 bases, leaving 6 bases not matched to a gene. This CDR3 comprises 14 residues. CDR3 amino acids: CASSNPGQGAEAFF. The CDR3 nucleotides read TGTGCCAGCAGTAACCCAGGACAGGGGGCTGAAGCTTTCTTT.

The rearrangement links TRBV20-1 to TRBJ2-1; 9 nucleotides agree with TRBD2. The CDR3 is 16 residues long. V shed 2 bases and J 1 base; nucleotides not matched to a gene: 6. Germline assignment: CDR1 DFQATT and CDR2 SNEGSKA (reference sequence). CDR3 in amino acids: CSARSAGGPSYNEQFF. The CDR3 DNA reads TGCAGTGCTAGAAGTGCGGGGGGGCCATCCTACAATGAGCAGTTCTTC.

This clonotype is a singleton in its sample. The V gene is TRBV9, the J gene TRBJ2-5; possible D gene TRBD2, 5 bases. The V gene's germline CDR1 is SGDLS and CDR2 YYNGEE. The CDR3 is made up of 15 amino acids. Trimming took off 0 bases at V and 3 bases at J, with 12 bases between the two ends. The CDR3 DNA follows: TGTGCCAGCAGCGTAGTTACGGGGTCAGAAGAGACCCAGTACTTC. This gives the protein CASSVVTGSEETQYF.

The chain links TRBV20-1 to TRBJ2-5; TRBD2 aligns across 12 bases. CDR3 length: 13 residues. The V gene end was trimmed by 6 bases and the J gene end by 11 bases; junction bases not matched to a gene: 10. Germline CDR1 is DFQATT and CDR2 is SNEGSKA (reference sequence). The CDR3 DNA follows: TGCAGTGCGCGACTAGCGGGGGCCTCAGGGCAGTACTTC. Translated: CSARLAGASGQYF.

A single count supports this clonotype. The chain employs TRBV15 and TRBJ2-4; TRBD1 might be the D (6 bases). The last part of the DNA fits TRBJ2-7 better; the J call may be wrong. Germline lookup yields CDR1 LNHNV and CDR2 YYDKDF (reference sequence). The CDR3 runs 15 residues. The CDR3: CATSRRQEPTGEQYF. In nucleotides, the CDR3 is TGTGCCACCAGCAGAAGACAGGAACCTACGGGCGAGCAGTACTTC.

This clonotype appeared a few times. J is TRBJ2-5 and V is TRBV2; D perhaps matches TRBD1 (5 bases). CDR3 length: 15 amino acids. Germline CDR1 SNHLY, CDR2 FYNNEI. V dropped 2 bases and J dropped 5 bases, with 15 bases sitting between them. This CDR3 reads CASSEIDSGWETQYF. In nucleotides, the CDR3 is TGTGCCAGCAGTGAAATAGACAGTGGTTGGGAGACCCAGTACTTC. The full variable domain, in which reference TRBV2 and TRBJ2-5 provide the parts outside the CDR3, is EPEVTQTPSHQVTQMGQEVILRCVPISNHLYFYWYRQILGQKVEFLVSFYNNEISEKSEIFDDQFSVERPDGSNFTLKIRSTKLEDSAMYFCASSEIDSGWETQYFGPGTRLLVL.

The gene calls are TRBV5-1 and TRBJ2-1; D is possibly TRBD1 (6 bases). This CDR3 comprises 12 residues. Germline CDR1 is SGHRS and CDR2 is YFSETQ. The V and J ends lost 3 bases and 9 bases respectively, with 10 bases between them. The CDR3 protein is CASSSLDSEQFF. The CDR3 DNA reads as TGCGCCAGCAGCTCCCTGGACAGTGAGCAGTTCTTC.

This clonotype has just a few counts. This chain uses TRBV7-9 with TRBJ2-7, with D unresolved. This CDR3 is 13 amino acids long. Germline V gives CDR1 SEHNR, CDR2 FQNEAQ (reference sequence). V was clipped by 5 bases and J by 2 bases, with 10 bases between them. The CDR3 nucleotides are TGTGCCAGCAGCCGATCAACTACCTACGAGCAGTACTTC. Translated: CASSRSTTYEQYF.

A few counts support this clonotype. V gene TRBV20-1 combines with J gene TRBJ2-7, with 7 bases aligning to TRBD2. The CDR3 sequence is 14 residues long. Germline lookup yields CDR1 DFQATT and CDR2 SNEGSKA (reference sequence). V lost 1 base and J lost 7; bases outside the gene matches: 10. CDR3 loop: CSARVGRTRTEQYF. The CDR3, as DNA: TGCAGTGCTAGAGTGGGAAGGACTAGGACTGAGCAGTACTTC.

The gene calls are TRBV29-1 and TRBJ1-1; the D gene is possibly TRBD1 (5 bases). The CDR3 loop spans 15 amino acids. Trimming left V 3 bases short and J 3 bases short, with 17 bases between. Germline loops: CDR1 SQVTM, CDR2 ANQGSEA. The CDR3 loop is CSVEGGTMVDTEAFF. The CDR3 nucleotides are TGCAGCGTTGAGGGGGGGACCATGGTGGACACTGAAGCTTTCTTT.

The CDR3 sequence is CSAKTGGNAAFF. CDR3 sequence (DNA): TGCAGTGCCAAGACAGGGGGCAACGCAGCTTTCTTT. The chain is built from TRBV20-1 and TRBJ1-1, with 10 bases identical to TRBD1. CDR3 length equals 12 residues. Trimming at V came to 6 bases and at J to 10 bases, leaving 8 bases not matched to a gene. CDR1 DFQATT and CDR2 SNEGSKA come from the germline V gene (reference sequence).

The rearrangement uses TRBV27 and TRBJ1-1; 8 bases match TRBD1. With 8 bases clipped from V and 10 bases from J, the junction kept 15 bases outside the gene matches. The CDR3 runs 14 residues. Germline V CDR1 and CDR2: MNHEY, SMNVEV (reference sequence). The CDR3, as DNA: TGTGCCAGCTACCCAGGGGGCCAGCATCCGGGAGCTTTCTTT. Protein: CASYPGGQHPGAFF.